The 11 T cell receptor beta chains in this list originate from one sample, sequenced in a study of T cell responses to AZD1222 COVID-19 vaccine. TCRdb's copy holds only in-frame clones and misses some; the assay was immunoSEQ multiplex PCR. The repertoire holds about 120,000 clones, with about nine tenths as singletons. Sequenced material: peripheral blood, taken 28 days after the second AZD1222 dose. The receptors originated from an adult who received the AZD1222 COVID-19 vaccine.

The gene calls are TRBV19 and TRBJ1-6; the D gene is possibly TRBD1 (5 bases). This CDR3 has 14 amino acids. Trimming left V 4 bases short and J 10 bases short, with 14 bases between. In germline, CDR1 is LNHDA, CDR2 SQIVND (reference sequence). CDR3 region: CASSTTGRKSPLHF. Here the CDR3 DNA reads TGTGCCAGTAGTACCACGGGGCGAAAATCACCCCTCCACTTT.

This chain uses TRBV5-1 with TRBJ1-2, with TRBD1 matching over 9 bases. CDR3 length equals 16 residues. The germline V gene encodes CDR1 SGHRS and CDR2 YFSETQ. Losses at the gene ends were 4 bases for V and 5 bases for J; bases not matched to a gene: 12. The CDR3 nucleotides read TGCGCCAGCAGCCTCGGGCGGGACAGGGCTTTTTATGGCTACACCTTC. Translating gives CASSLGRDRAFYGYTF.

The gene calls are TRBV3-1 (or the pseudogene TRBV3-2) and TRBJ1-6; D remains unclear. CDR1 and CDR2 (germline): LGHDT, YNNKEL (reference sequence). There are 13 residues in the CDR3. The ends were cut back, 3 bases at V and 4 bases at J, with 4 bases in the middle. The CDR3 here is CASSQGYNSPLHF. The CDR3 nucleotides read TGTGCCAGCAGCCAGGGTTATAATTCACCCCTCCACTTT.

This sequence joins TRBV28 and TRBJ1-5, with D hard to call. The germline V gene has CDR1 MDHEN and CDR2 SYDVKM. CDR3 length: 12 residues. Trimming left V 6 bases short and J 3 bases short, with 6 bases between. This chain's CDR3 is CASRLINQPQHF. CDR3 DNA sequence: TGTGCCAGCAGACTGATCAATCAGCCCCAGCATTTT. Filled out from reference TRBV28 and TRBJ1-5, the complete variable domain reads DVKVTQSSRYLVKRTGEKVFLECVQDMDHENMFWYRQDPGLGLRLIYFSYDVKMKEKGDIPEGYSVSREKKERFSLILESASTNQTSMYLCASRLINQPQHFGDGTRLSIL.

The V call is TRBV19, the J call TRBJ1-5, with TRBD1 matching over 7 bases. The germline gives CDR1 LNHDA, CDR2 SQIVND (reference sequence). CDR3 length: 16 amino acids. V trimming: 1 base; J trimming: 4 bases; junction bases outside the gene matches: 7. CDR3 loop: CASSIGDSWTNQPQHF. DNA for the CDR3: TGTGCCAGTAGTATAGGGGACAGCTGGACGAATCAGCCCCAGCATTTT.

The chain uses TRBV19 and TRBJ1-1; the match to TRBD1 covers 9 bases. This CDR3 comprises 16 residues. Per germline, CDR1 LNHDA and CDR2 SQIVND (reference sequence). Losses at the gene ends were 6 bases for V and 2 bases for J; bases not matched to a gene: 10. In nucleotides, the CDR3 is TGTGCCAGTAGACCAGGGACAGGGCTCCTTAACACTGAAGCTTTCTTT. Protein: CASRPGTGLLNTEAFF. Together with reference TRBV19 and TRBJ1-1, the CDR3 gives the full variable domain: DGGITQSPKYLFRKEGQNVTLSCEQNLNHDAMYWYRQDPGQGLRLIYYSQIVNDFQKGDIAEGYSVSREKKESFPLTVTSAQKNPTAFYLCASRPGTGLLNTEAFFGQGTRLTVV.

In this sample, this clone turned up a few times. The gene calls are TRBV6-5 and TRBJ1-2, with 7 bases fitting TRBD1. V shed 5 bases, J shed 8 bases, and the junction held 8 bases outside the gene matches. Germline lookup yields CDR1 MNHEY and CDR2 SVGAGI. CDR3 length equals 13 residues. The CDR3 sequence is CASSTQGVGGYTF. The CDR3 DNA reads TGTGCCAGCAGTACCCAGGGGGTAGGAGGCTACACCTTC.

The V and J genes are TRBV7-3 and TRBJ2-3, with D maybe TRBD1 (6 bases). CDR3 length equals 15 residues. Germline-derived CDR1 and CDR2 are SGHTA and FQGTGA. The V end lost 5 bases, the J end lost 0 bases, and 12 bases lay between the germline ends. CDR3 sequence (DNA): TGTGCCAGCAGCCTGAGGGGGATTAGCACAGATACGCAGTATTTT. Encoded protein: CASSLRGISTDTQYF.

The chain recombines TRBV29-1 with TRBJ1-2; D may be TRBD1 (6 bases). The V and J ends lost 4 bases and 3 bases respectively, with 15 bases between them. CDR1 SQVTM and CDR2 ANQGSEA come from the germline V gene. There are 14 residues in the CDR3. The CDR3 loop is CSVGRTAADYGYTF. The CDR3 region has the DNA TGCAGCGTTGGGCGGACAGCCGCCGACTATGGCTACACCTTC.

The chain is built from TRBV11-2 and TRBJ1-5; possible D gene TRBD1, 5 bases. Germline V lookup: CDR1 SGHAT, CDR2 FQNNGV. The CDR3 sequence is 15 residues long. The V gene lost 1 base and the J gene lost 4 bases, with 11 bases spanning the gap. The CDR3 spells CASSLGDSYNQPQHF. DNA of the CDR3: TGTGCCAGCAGCTTAGGTGACAGCTATAATCAGCCCCAGCATTTT.

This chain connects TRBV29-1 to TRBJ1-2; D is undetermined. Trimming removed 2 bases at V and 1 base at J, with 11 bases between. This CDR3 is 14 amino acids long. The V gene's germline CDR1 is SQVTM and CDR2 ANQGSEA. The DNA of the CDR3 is TGCAGCGTTGAACGTACCGCCGGTAACTATGGCTACACCTTC. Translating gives CSVERTAGNYGYTF.